This T cell receptor (beta chain) was captured in a study of T cells in Graves' hyperthyroidism and ophthalmopathy. A note on this clonotype: Its cognate antigen is unknown.

The length of the CDR3 is 14 residues. With 0 bases clipped from V and 5 bases from J, the junction kept 0 bases outside the gene matches. Study-wide results and caveats: Expanded thyroid clonotypes (above 0.001) were mostly also found in blood. Ophthalmopathy was separated from stable hyperthyroidism by a 13 V-J model.

Ophthalmopathy patients had Clinical Activity Score at least 3, NOSPECS grade at least 4, duration under 3 months. Every diagnosis used clinical symptoms, serum thyroxine and TRAb, thyroid ultrasound and orbital computed tomography. RNA transcripts were the template for amplifying TCR beta CDR3 regions. The HTBI set primed first-round TCR CDR3 RT-PCR. Via MiXCR, TCRdb re-called the multiplex PCR reads, giving one row per CDR3 protein. The sample contains almost 350,000 distinct CDR3 sequences, around 18% of which appear only once. This TCR came from a woman in her forties with Graves' ophthalmopathy. The sequenced sample consisted of blood. The rearrangement uses TRBV12-3 or TRBV12-4 and TRBJ2-5; TRBD2 matches at 10 bases. In DNA form, the CDR3 reads TGTGCCAGCAGTTTAGCGGGACTAGCGGAGACCCAGTACTTC. Translated: CASSLAGLAETQYF.